This TCR beta chain comes out of a study of patients and donors after allogeneic stem cell transplantation. TCRdb re-derived calls from the RT-PCR reads in MiXCR, one entry per CDR3 protein. In the table there are about a million distinct CDR3 sequences, around 17% of which are singletons. The CDR3 totals 12 residues. The ends were cut back, 11 bases at V and 5 bases at J, with 12 bases in the middle. From germline, CDR1 is SNHLY and CDR2 FYNNEI. Sample: blood, either unsorted or a sorted T cell fraction (not recorded which). The source is a human donor who was either an allogeneic HSCT recipient or a stem cell or donor lymphocyte infusion donor (not recorded which). It is not recorded whose cells these are; they may come from a transplant donor. The rearrangement links TRBV2 to TRBJ2-2; D ambiguous. The CDR3 sequence: CAGSGRTGELFF. Written as DNA, the CDR3 is TGTGCCGGATCAGGTCGGACCGGGGAGCTGTTTTTT.